The 17 T cell receptor beta chains given below trace back to one sample, sequenced in a study of tumor T cells in aggressive B-cell lymphoma. Clones were sequenced by immunoSEQ multiplex PCR, and TCRdb holds only the in-frame ones, with some missing. The repertoire includes approximately 12,000 clones, 70% to 90% of them detected once, and about 2.2% sits in the top ten. Sequenced input: tumor tissue. The receptors stem from an adult with diffuse large B cell lymphoma.

In the case of this clone: Other nucleotide sequences in the sample specify the same CDR3. V gene TRBV28 combines with J gene TRBJ2-2; 9 bases are shared with TRBD1. Unmatched junction bases numbered 6, after V lost 4 bases and J lost 6 bases. The CDR3 consists of 15 residues. Germline V gene lookup returns CDR1 MDHEN and CDR2 SYDVKM. CDR3 nucleotides: TGTGCCAGCAGTTCCGGGACAGGGAGGTCCGGGGAGCTGTTTTTT. It specifies CASSSGTGRSGELFF.

The rearrangement uses TRBV11-3 and TRBJ2-7, with TRBD2 matching over 9 bases. Germline V gene data show CDR1 as SGHNT and CDR2 as YENEEA. The CDR3 totals 18 residues. The ends lost 2 bases at V and 5 bases at J; junction bases unmatched: 16. The CDR3 DNA is TGTGCCAGCAGCTTATCGTTGGGTCAAGCGGGAGGAACTAACGAGCAGTACTTC. Protein product: CASSLSLGQAGGTNEQYF.

This clone has more than one count but fewer than ten. This chain links TRBV11-3 with TRBJ2-3, with 7 bases identical to TRBD2. V lost 11 bases to trimming and J lost 6 bases; unmatched junction nucleotides: 8. This CDR3 region has 12 residues. Per germline, CDR1 SGHNT and CDR2 YENEEA. The CDR3 region is CAGGRASDTQYF. DNA for the CDR3: TGTGCCGGAGGGAGGGCCAGTGATACGCAGTATTTT.

V gene TRBV4-1 combines with J gene TRBJ2-7; no clear D gene. Germline-derived CDR1 and CDR2 are MGHRA and YSYEKL. The CDR3 extends over 15 amino acids. Trimming removed 0 bases from V and 0 bases from J, with 9 bases in between. CDR3 DNA: TGCGCCAGCAGCCAAGAAGTAGAAATCTCCTACGAGCAGTACTTC. It is translated as CASSQEVEISYEQYF.

This clone is a singleton in its sample. The genes are TRBV28 and TRBJ2-7; 7 positions match TRBD1. V lost 5 bases, J lost 4 bases, and 5 bases stayed unmatched. This CDR3 spans 13 amino acids. CDR1 and CDR2 from the germline V gene are MDHEN and SYDVKM. DNA of the CDR3: TGTGCCAGCAGTGACAGGGCTCTATACGAGCAGTACTTC. Amino acids: CASSDRALYEQYF.

The V gene is TRBV7-2, the J gene TRBJ2-3, with 12 bases aligning to TRBD2. V was clipped by 2 bases and J by 2 bases; unmatched bases: 2. Germline lookup yields CDR1 SGHTA and CDR2 FQGNSA. There are 16 residues in the CDR3. The CDR3 DNA is TGTGCCAGCAGCTTACTAGCGGGAGGGTACACAGATACGCAGTATTTT. Translated: CASSLLAGGYTDTQYF.

In this sample, this clone turned up a few times. The rearrangement joins TRBV6-1 to TRBJ2-2; possible D gene TRBD2, 5 bases. The germline V gene has CDR1 MNHNS and CDR2 SASEGT. Trimming took off 6 bases at V and 4 bases at J, with 15 bases between the two ends. CDR3 length: 15 residues. For the CDR3, the DNA is TGTGCCAGCAGCGCAGCGGAGGTCGGCACCGGGGAGCTGTTTTTT. Residues: CASSAAEVGTGELFF.

V is TRBV7-9 and J is TRBJ2-1; 14 nucleotides agree with TRBD2. Germline V lookup: CDR1 SEHNR, CDR2 FQNEAQ (reference sequence). V lost 5 bases, J lost 0 bases, and 3 bases stayed unmatched. The CDR3 consists of 17 residues. CDR3 DNA: TGTGCCAGCAGCGGGACTAGCGGGGGTATCTCCTACAATGAGCAGTTCTTC. The encoded protein is CASSGTSGGISYNEQFF.

V gene TRBV10-3 combines with J gene TRBJ1-1; no firm D call. V shed 7 bases and J shed 3 bases, with 12 bases lying between them. CDR1 ENHRY and CDR2 SYGVKD come from the germline V gene. The CDR3 covers 13 residues. CDR3: CAITRNADTEAFF. As DNA, the CDR3 is TGTGCCATCACAAGAAACGCGGACACTGAAGCTTTCTTT.

The chain uses TRBV10-2 and TRBJ2-5, with 10 positions matching TRBD2. Germline CDR1 WSHSY, CDR2 SAAADI. This CDR3 region has 15 residues. Trimming took 5 bases from V and 5 from J; bases not matched to a gene: 8. The CDR3 coding sequence is TGCGCCAGCAGTCACCATCTAGCGGGAGTGGAGACCCAGTACTTC. This codes for CASSHHLAGVETQYF.

The chain recombines TRBV7-9 with TRBJ1-1; TRBD1 is a possible D gene (6 bases). Germline values: CDR1 SEHNR, CDR2 FQNEAQ (reference sequence). This CDR3 has 16 amino acids. Trimming took 1 base from V and 4 from J, leaving 16 bases between them. The DNA of the CDR3 is TGTGCCAGCAGCTTAGGAACAGGGCCCCAGGGCACTGAAGCTTTCTTT. It encodes CASSLGTGPQGTEAFF.

V is TRBV4-2 and J is TRBJ2-5, with D uncertain. This CDR3 comprises 13 residues. Germline lookup yields CDR1 LGHNA and CDR2 YNFKEQ. V shed 0 bases and J shed 5 bases, with 7 bases lying between them. As DNA, the CDR3 is TGTGCCAGCAGCCAAGAGGTCCGGGAGACCCAGTACTTC. Protein sequence: CASSQEVRETQYF.

This chain uses TRBV27 with TRBJ2-7; TRBD2 matches at 9 bases. CDR1 and CDR2 from the germline V gene are MNHEY and SMNVEV (reference sequence). V lost 7 bases and J lost 3; bases outside the gene matches: 10. The CDR3 is 15 amino acids. The CDR3 spells CASTRLTSGYYEQYF. In nucleotides, the CDR3 is TGTGCCAGCACCCGACTTACTAGCGGGTACTACGAGCAGTACTTC.

This CDR3 is CASSLDRVSYNEQFF. In DNA, the CDR3 is TGTGCCAGCAGTTTAGACAGGGTTTCCTACAATGAGCAGTTCTTC. The chain couples TRBV27 to TRBJ2-1; 7 nucleotides agree with TRBD1. Germline V CDR1 and CDR2: MNHEY, SMNVEV (reference sequence). V lost 2 bases and J lost 1; bases outside the gene matches: 2. The CDR3 consists of 15 residues.

This clone was recorded only once. This chain uses TRBV7-8 with TRBJ2-2; D is unresolved. Looked up from germline, CDR1 is SGHVS and CDR2 is FQNEAQ. The CDR3 runs to 17 residues. V lost 1 base to trimming and J lost 2 bases, with 14 bases between them. The CDR3 nucleotides read TGTGCCAGCAGCTTAGATTCCGGTGTCCTTAACACCGGGGAGCTGTTTTTT. Amino acids: CASSLDSGVLNTGELFF.

The chain employs TRBV5-6 and TRBJ1-2; D uncertain. V lost 2 bases and J 8 bases, leaving 7 bases between the germline ends. Germline V CDR1 and CDR2: SGHDT, YYEEEE. This CDR3 spans 11 amino acids. CDR3 nucleotide sequence: TGTGCCAGCAGCTTTGAGGGAGGCTACACCTTC. As protein: CASSFEGGYTF.

This clone was picked up one time. CDR3 DNA sequence: TGTGCCAGCAGCATCGGGGACAGGGGACCCAGGGAGCAGTACTTC. Protein sequence: CASSIGDRGPREQYF. The chain combines TRBV7-9 with TRBJ2-5; 10 bases map to TRBD1. Germline CDR1 is SEHNR and CDR2 is FQNEAQ (reference sequence). With V trimmed by 5 bases and J by 11 bases, 14 bases remained unmatched. The CDR3 covers 15 residues.